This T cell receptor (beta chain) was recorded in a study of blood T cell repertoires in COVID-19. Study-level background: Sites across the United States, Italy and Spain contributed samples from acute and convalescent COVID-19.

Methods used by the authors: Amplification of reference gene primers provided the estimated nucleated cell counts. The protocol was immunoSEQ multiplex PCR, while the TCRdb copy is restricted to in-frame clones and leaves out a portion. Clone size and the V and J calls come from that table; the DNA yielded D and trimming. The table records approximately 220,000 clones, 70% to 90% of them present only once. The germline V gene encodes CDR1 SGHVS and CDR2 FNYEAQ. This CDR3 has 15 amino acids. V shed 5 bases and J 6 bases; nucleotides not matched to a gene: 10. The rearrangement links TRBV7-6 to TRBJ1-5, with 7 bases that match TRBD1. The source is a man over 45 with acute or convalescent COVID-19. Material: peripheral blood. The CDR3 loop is CASSGGQPFSQPQHF. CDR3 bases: TGTGCCAGCAGCGGGGGACAGCCGTTTAGTCAGCCCCAGCATTTT.